Listed below are T cell receptor beta chains from one sample, sequenced in a study of T-cell memory formation after mild COVID-19. TCRdb reprocessed the 5' RACE reads with MiXCR, giving one entry per CDR3 protein. This sample yields about 600,000 distinct CDR3 sequences, of which about a fifth are seen a single time; roughly 8.1% belongs to the top ten. Sequencing used PBMCs or a T cell subset sorted from them (not recorded which). These receptors were obtained from an adult woman who had mild COVID-19 (a few samples of this study predate the infection). Cell type and time point are not known. Each CDR3 is given with its conserved first and last residue. The D gene is left open where the match is weak. Clone size is shown for a subset of rows, as once, few, many or a class of expanded clone.

J gene: TRBJ2-1; clone size: few; V gene: TRBV19; D gene: .; CDR3 DNA: TGTGCCAGTAGTATAGATCCTCTAAGCTACAATGAGCAGTTCTTC; CDR3 protein: CASSIDPLSYNEQFF
J gene: TRBJ1-1; clone size: .; V gene: TRBV27; D gene: .; CDR3 DNA: TGTGCCAGCAGTTTTGGTGACTGGCAAGTCGCTTTCTTT; CDR3 protein: CASSFGDWQVAFF
J gene: TRBJ2-5; clone size: .; V gene: TRBV11-2; D gene: .; CDR3 DNA: TGTGCCAGCAGCTTAGATCCGGGAGAGACCCAGTACTTC; CDR3 protein: CASSLDPGETQYF
J gene: TRBJ2-5; clone size: .; V gene: TRBV4-1; D gene: TRBD2; CDR3 DNA: TGCGCCAGCAGCCAAGGGGAGGGCCCTGTGAAGACCCAGTACTTC; CDR3 protein: CASSQGEGPVKTQYF
J gene: TRBJ2-3; clone size: few; V gene: TRBV30; D gene: .; CDR3 DNA: TGTGCCTGGAGACCCCTAGCAGATACGCAGTATTTT; CDR3 protein: CAWRPLADTQYF
J gene: TRBJ2-7; clone size: .; V gene: TRBV7-2; D gene: TRBD1; CDR3 DNA: TGTGCCAGCAGCTCCGGGACAGGGATATCCTACGAGCAGTACTTC; CDR3 protein: CASSSGTGISYEQYF
J gene: TRBJ2-3; clone size: .; V gene: TRBV5-1; D gene: .; CDR3 DNA: TGCGCCAGCAGCTTGCAACAGGGACCAGATACGCAGTATTTT; CDR3 protein: CASSLQQGPDTQYF
J gene: TRBJ2-2; clone size: .; V gene: TRBV7-2; D gene: .; CDR3 DNA: TGTGCCAGCAGCGTTACAGGGATCCGCACCGGGGAGCTGTTTTTT; CDR3 protein: CASSVTGIRTGELFF
J gene: TRBJ2-1; clone size: .; V gene: TRBV2; D gene: .; CDR3 DNA: TGTGCCAGCAGTGTTTACGAAACCTACAATGAGCAGTTCTTC; CDR3 protein: CASSVYETYNEQFF
J gene: TRBJ2-3; clone size: .; V gene: TRBV6-5; D gene: .; CDR3 DNA: TGTGCCAGCAGTACCTCAACTACGGCGCAGTATTTT; CDR3 protein: CASSTSTTAQYF
J gene: TRBJ2-1; clone size: few; V gene: TRBV7-2; D gene: TRBD2; CDR3 DNA: TGTGCCAGCAGCCGCTCGCGGGGGAGTTACAATGAGCAGTTCTTC; CDR3 protein: CASSRSRGSYNEQFF
J gene: TRBJ2-7; clone size: few; V gene: TRBV4-2; D gene: TRBD2; CDR3 DNA: TGTGCCAGCAGCCAAGATGGGGGAAGGGCGAGCGGGAGAATCTACGAGCAGTACTTC; CDR3 protein: CASSQDGGRASGRIYEQYF
J gene: TRBJ1-6; clone size: .; V gene: TRBV7-8; D gene: .; CDR3 DNA: TGTGCCAGCAGCTTACATGGTTGGGACGACTATAATTCACCCCTCCACTTT; CDR3 protein: CASSLHGWDDYNSPLHF
J gene: TRBJ1-1; clone size: .; V gene: TRBV18; D gene: TRBD1; CDR3 DNA: TGTGCCAGCTCGGGACAAACAGGGGCGGGGACTGAAGCTTTCTTT; CDR3 protein: CASSGQTGAGTEAFF
J gene: TRBJ2-1; clone size: .; V gene: TRBV5-6; D gene: TRBD1; CDR3 DNA: TGTGCCAGCAGCACTAGACAGGGATACAATGAGCAGTTCTTC; CDR3 protein: CASSTRQGYNEQFF
J gene: TRBJ2-7; clone size: many; V gene: TRBV10-2; D gene: TRBD1; CDR3 DNA: TGCGCCAGCAGTGATCTGGGGACAGGGGCCTACGAGCAGTACTTC; CDR3 protein: CASSDLGTGAYEQYF
J gene: TRBJ2-5; clone size: .; V gene: TRBV12-3/TRBV12-4; D gene: TRBD1; CDR3 DNA: TGTGCCAGCAGTGGAATCCGGGACAGTGTAGAAGAGACCCAGTACTTC; CDR3 protein: CASSGIRDSVEETQYF
J gene: TRBJ2-3; clone size: .; V gene: TRBV12-3/TRBV12-4; D gene: TRBD2; CDR3 DNA: TGTGCCAGCAGTTTAGGACTAGCGGGAGGGGTTTACAGCACAGATACGCAGTATTTT; CDR3 protein: CASSLGLAGGVYSTDTQYF
J gene: TRBJ2-3; clone size: .; V gene: TRBV30; D gene: TRBD2; CDR3 DNA: TGTGCCTGGACGCGACTAGCTGCTCTCACAGATACGCAGTATTTT; CDR3 protein: CAWTRLAALTDTQYF
J gene: TRBJ2-1; clone size: few; V gene: TRBV12-3/TRBV12-4; D gene: TRBD2; CDR3 DNA: TGTGCCAGCAGGGGGACTAGCGGAATTTACCTCTCCTACAATGAGCAGTTCTTC; CDR3 protein: CASRGTSGIYLSYNEQFF
J gene: TRBJ2-6; clone size: .; V gene: TRBV23-1; D gene: .; CDR3 DNA: TGCGCCAGCAGTTGTGGCCTGGTAGGGGCCAACGTCCTGACTTTC; CDR3 protein: CASSCGLVGANVLTF
J gene: TRBJ2-1; clone size: .; V gene: TRBV7-9; D gene: TRBD2; CDR3 DNA: TGTGCCAGCAGCTTAGCTCTAGCGGGAGAGGCTGAGCAGTTCTTC; CDR3 protein: CASSLALAGEAEQFF
J gene: TRBJ2-7; clone size: .; V gene: TRBV18; D gene: .; CDR3 DNA: TGTGCCAGCTCACCGGAGGGATCCGAGCAGTACTTC; CDR3 protein: CASSPEGSEQYF
J gene: TRBJ2-7; clone size: .; V gene: TRBV6-5; D gene: .; CDR3 DNA: TGTGCCAGCAGTCGCGGACAGTACTACGAGCAGTACTTC; CDR3 protein: CASSRGQYYEQYF
J gene: TRBJ2-7; clone size: .; V gene: TRBV5-1; D gene: TRBD2; CDR3 DNA: TGCGCCAGCAGCCGGGGGACTAGCGGTCTCTACGAGCAGTACTTC; CDR3 protein: CASSRGTSGLYEQYF
J gene: TRBJ1-1; clone size: .; V gene: TRBV7-9; D gene: TRBD1; CDR3 DNA: TGTGCCAGCAGCTATCAGACAGGGGGGAACACTGAAGCTTTCTTT; CDR3 protein: CASSYQTGGNTEAFF
J gene: TRBJ1-1; clone size: few; V gene: TRBV6-5; D gene: .; CDR3 DNA: TGTGCCAGCAGAGTAACCGGGACGGAGAACACTGAAGCTTTCTTT; CDR3 protein: CASRVTGTENTEAFF
J gene: TRBJ2-3; clone size: .; V gene: TRBV4-2; D gene: TRBD2; CDR3 DNA: TGTGCCAGCAGCCAAGTGGGACTAGCGGGGGCTCCCACAGATACGCAGTATTTT; CDR3 protein: CASSQVGLAGAPTDTQYF
J gene: TRBJ2-2; clone size: few; V gene: TRBV15; D gene: TRBD2; CDR3 DNA: TGTGCCACCAGGGTGGGACTAGAGTCCACCGGGGAGCTGTTTTTT; CDR3 protein: CATRVGLESTGELFF
J gene: TRBJ2-3; clone size: many; V gene: TRBV5-1; D gene: .; CDR3 DNA: TGCGCCAGCAGCTTGGCCGGTCCTAACACAGATACGCAGTATTTT; CDR3 protein: CASSLAGPNTDTQYF
J gene: TRBJ2-2; clone size: .; V gene: TRBV7-6; D gene: TRBD2; CDR3 DNA: TGTGCCAGCAGCTTACCCGTACTAGCGGGGGGGCCTGGCGGGGAGCTGTTTTTT; CDR3 protein: CASSLPVLAGGPGGELFF
J gene: TRBJ2-1; clone size: .; V gene: TRBV7-9; D gene: .; CDR3 DNA: TGTGCCAGCAGCTTAGATCTTGGCGGGGCATCCTACAATGAGCAGTTCTTC; CDR3 protein: CASSLDLGGASYNEQFF
J gene: TRBJ2-3; clone size: .; V gene: TRBV6-6; D gene: .; CDR3 DNA: TGTGCCAGCAGTTACTCGTCTGGCGATACGCAGTATTTT; CDR3 protein: CASSYSSGDTQYF
J gene: TRBJ1-5; clone size: .; V gene: TRBV3-1; D gene: .; CDR3 DNA: TGTGCCAGCAGCCAGTCCCTGGGGCAGCCCCAGCATTTT; CDR3 protein: CASSQSLGQPQHF
J gene: TRBJ2-1; clone size: many; V gene: TRBV7-3; D gene: TRBD2; CDR3 DNA: TGTGCCAGCAGCTTAGGGTTCGGTGGGAGGGCCTCGCGCAATGAGCAGTTCTTC; CDR3 protein: CASSLGFGGRASRNEQFF
J gene: TRBJ2-3; clone size: .; V gene: TRBV20-1; D gene: .; CDR3 DNA: TGCAGTGCTCCCTTAGGCGTGAGTACTAGCACAGATACGCAGTATTTT; CDR3 protein: CSAPLGVSTSTDTQYF
J gene: TRBJ2-7; clone size: .; V gene: TRBV10-3; D gene: TRBD1; CDR3 DNA: TGTGCCATCAATACCGGGACAGGGGGCGAGCAGTACTTC; CDR3 protein: CAINTGTGGEQYF
J gene: TRBJ2-7; clone size: few; V gene: TRBV28; D gene: .; CDR3 DNA: TGTGCCAGCAGTACCACAGATAACGCCTACGAGCAGTACTTC; CDR3 protein: CASSTTDNAYEQYF
J gene: TRBJ1-3; clone size: .; V gene: TRBV12-3/TRBV12-4; D gene: .; CDR3 DNA: TGTGCCAGCAGTTTAGCCGGGACCCGGAACACCATATATTTT; CDR3 protein: CASSLAGTRNTIYF
J gene: TRBJ2-3; clone size: few; V gene: TRBV7-3; D gene: .; CDR3 DNA: TGTGCCAGCAGCACCTCGGGAGCGGCAGATACGCAGTATTTT; CDR3 protein: CASSTSGAADTQYF
J gene: TRBJ2-3; clone size: few; V gene: TRBV24-1; D gene: .; CDR3 DNA: TGTGCCACCAGTGATTTGCCAGCGTATAGCACAGATACGCAGTATTTT; CDR3 protein: CATSDLPAYSTDTQYF
J gene: TRBJ1-1; clone size: .; V gene: TRBV11-1; D gene: .; CDR3 DNA: TGTGCCAGCCTCGACTTGAGGGGATGGAGGTCGAACACTGAAGCTTTCTTT; CDR3 protein: CASLDLRGWRSNTEAFF
J gene: TRBJ2-3; clone size: .; V gene: TRBV24-1; D gene: TRBD1; CDR3 DNA: TGTGCCACCACTCGGACAGGGGGCACAGATACGCAGTATTTT; CDR3 protein: CATTRTGGTDTQYF
J gene: TRBJ2-7; clone size: .; V gene: TRBV30; D gene: TRBD2; CDR3 DNA: TGTGCCTGGAGGATTAGCGGGGCCTACGAGCAGTACTTC; CDR3 protein: CAWRISGAYEQYF
J gene: TRBJ2-5; clone size: few; V gene: TRBV29-1; D gene: .; CDR3 DNA: TGCAGCGCCCAGCCTCAAGAGACCCAGTACTTC; CDR3 protein: CSAQPQETQYF
J gene: TRBJ1-5; clone size: .; V gene: TRBV7-2; D gene: TRBD1; CDR3 DNA: TGTGCCAGCAGCTTACGCAGGGGGCGCCCCCAGCCCCAGCATTTT; CDR3 protein: CASSLRRGRPQPQHF
J gene: TRBJ1-1; clone size: .; V gene: TRBV6-6; D gene: .; CDR3 DNA: TGTGCCAGCACCCAAGGGAGGGGCCTGAACACTGAAGCTTTCTTT; CDR3 protein: CASTQGRGLNTEAFF
J gene: TRBJ1-1; clone size: .; V gene: TRBV3-1; D gene: .; CDR3 DNA: TGTGCCAGCAGCCAACGAAAGAACACTGAAGCTTTCTTT; CDR3 protein: CASSQRKNTEAFF
J gene: TRBJ2-7; clone size: few; V gene: TRBV20-1; D gene: .; CDR3 DNA: TGCAGTGCTAGGAAACTAGCCGGCTCCTACGAGCAGTACTTC; CDR3 protein: CSARKLAGSYEQYF
J gene: TRBJ1-6; clone size: .; V gene: TRBV25-1; D gene: .; CDR3 DNA: TGTGCCAGCAGTGAACGGGGGATCTATAATTCACCCCTCCACTTT; CDR3 protein: CASSERGIYNSPLHF
J gene: TRBJ2-2; clone size: few; V gene: TRBV12-3/TRBV12-4; D gene: .; CDR3 DNA: TGTGCCAGCAGTCCCGGACCCGGACCCGGGGAGCTGTTTTTT; CDR3 protein: CASSPGPGPGELFF